The next 21 T cell receptor beta chains were all read from a single sample in a study of cytomegalovirus exposure and HLA in healthy donors. Only in-frame clones appear in the TCRdb table, and some are missing; sequencing was by immunoSEQ multiplex PCR. Here the sample spans approximately 60,000 clones, over 75% being singletons. The sequencing input was PBMCs. Receptor source: a man between 18 and 29 years old in good health and CMV-seronegative.

The rearrangement uses TRBV27 and TRBJ1-5; D is unresolved. Germline V lookup: CDR1 MNHEY, CDR2 SMNVEV (reference sequence). CDR3 length equals 13 residues. Trimming left V 2 bases short and J 4 bases short, with 6 bases between. CDR3 coding DNA: TGTGCCAGCAGTTTACGAGGAAATCAGCCCCAGCATTTT. As protein: CASSLRGNQPQHF.

This sequence joins TRBV6-1 and TRBJ1-3; tentatively, D is TRBD1 (5 bases). Trimming left V 1 base short and J 4 bases short, with 14 bases between. The CDR3 is 16 amino acids. Germline assignment: CDR1 MNHNS and CDR2 SASEGT. The CDR3 DNA sequence: TGTGCCAGCAGTGAAGTTCCCCAGGGCCGGGGAAACACCATATATTTT. It is translated as CASSEVPQGRGNTIYF.

This chain links TRBV6-1 with TRBJ1-5; 7 bases map to TRBD1. The CDR3 covers 15 residues. With 5 bases clipped from V and 0 bases from J, the junction kept 4 bases outside the gene matches. Germline CDR1 reads MNHNS; CDR2 reads SASEGT. CDR3 sequence (DNA): TGTGCCAGCAGTATGACAGGGCTTAGCAATCAGCCCCAGCATTTT. Amino acid sequence: CASSMTGLSNQPQHF.

This clone was detected only once. The gene calls are TRBV11-2 and TRBJ2-7; 11 bases are a match to TRBD2. The CDR3 runs to 17 residues. V was pared by 3 bases and J by 0 bases, with 7 bases of the junction left unmatched. Germline V CDR1 and CDR2: SGHAT, FQNNGV. The CDR3 DNA is TGTGCCAGCAGCTTGGGGACTAGCGGCTACCTCTCCTACGAGCAGTACTTC. The encoded protein is CASSLGTSGYLSYEQYF. Full variable domain (missing parts from reference TRBV11-2 and TRBJ2-7): EAGVAQSPRYKIIEKRQSVAFWCNPISGHATLYWYQQILGQGPKLLIQFQNNGVVDDSQLPKDRFSAERLKGVDSTLKIQPAKLEDSAVYLCASSLGTSGYLSYEQYFGPGTRLTVT.

This clone was seen just once. The rearrangement joins TRBV28 to TRBJ2-7; TRBD1 might be the D (5 bases). With 5 bases removed from V and 2 bases from J, the gap between germline ends came to 13 bases. This CDR3 contains 14 residues. The germline V gene has CDR1 MDHEN and CDR2 SYDVKM. CDR3 in DNA: TGTGCCAGCAGTCCTCCGCAGGGTACCTACGAGCAGTACTTC. This gives the protein CASSPPQGTYEQYF.

The chain is built from TRBV7-9 and TRBJ2-7, with 9 bases matching TRBD2. Looked up from germline, CDR1 is SEHNR and CDR2 is FQNEAQ (reference sequence). J lost 5 bases, V lost 2 bases, and 10 bases had no gene match. The CDR3 is made up of 16 amino acids. This chain's CDR3 is CASSLSGAGGSHEQYF. The CDR3 DNA is TGTGCCAGCAGCTTAAGCGGAGCGGGAGGTAGCCACGAGCAGTACTTC.

V is TRBV5-1 and J is TRBJ2-2, with 12 bases lining up with TRBD2. The CDR3 consists of 18 residues. Losses at the gene ends were 2 bases for V and 6 bases for J; bases not matched to a gene: 11. Germline-derived CDR1 and CDR2 are SGHRS and YFSETQ. In DNA form, the CDR3 reads TGCGCCAGCAGCTTAGGAACCCGACTAGCGGGAGTACCCGGGGAGCTGTTTTTT. This codes for CASSLGTRLAGVPGELFF.

Here the CDR3 DNA reads TGTGCCAGCAGCCCGGGACAGGGTATTCGACAGCCCCAGCATTTT. Its protein is CASSPGQGIRQPQHF. This chain connects TRBV28 to TRBJ1-5; 9 nucleotides match TRBD1. Germline V gene sequence: CDR1 MDHEN, CDR2 SYDVKM. This CDR3 spans 15 amino acids. The V and J ends lost 6 bases and 7 bases, in that order; junction bases with no gene match: 10.

V gene TRBV4-2 combines with J gene TRBJ2-1; 10 nucleotides line up with TRBD2. Trimming cost V 3 bases and J 0 bases; bases outside gene matches: 5. This CDR3 has 17 residues. CDR1 and CDR2 from the germline V gene are LGHNA and YNFKEQ. The CDR3 sequence: CASSHTQREGSYNEQFF. The CDR3 coding sequence is TGTGCCAGCAGCCATACGCAGCGGGAGGGCTCCTACAATGAGCAGTTCTTC.

The CDR3 loop is CASSLAQTQYF. The CDR3 nucleotides read TGTGCCAGCAGCTTAGCTCAGACCCAGTACTTC. The genes are TRBV11-2 and TRBJ2-5; no definite D call. The V gene's germline CDR1 is SGHAT and CDR2 FQNNGV. Trimming removed 1 base from V and 6 bases from J, with 3 bases in between. The CDR3 runs 11 residues. Together with reference TRBV11-2 and TRBJ2-5, the CDR3 gives the full variable domain: EAGVAQSPRYKIIEKRQSVAFWCNPISGHATLYWYQQILGQGPKLLIQFQNNGVVDDSQLPKDRFSAERLKGVDSTLKIQPAKLEDSAVYLCASSLAQTQYFGPGTRLLVL.

As regards this clone: A junction end diverges from the germline sequence, so it may reflect a read error. This sequence joins TRBV28 and TRBJ1-1; 7 nucleotides line up with TRBD1. Germline CDR1 MDHEN, CDR2 SYDVKM. The CDR3 contains 16 residues. The CDR3 sequence is CASSYLTGRSYTEAFF. In nucleotides, the CDR3 is TGTGCCAGTAGTTACCTGACAGGGCGATCGTACACTGAAGCTTTCTTT.

This clone appeared a single time. V is TRBV6-6 and J is TRBJ2-3; D remains unclear. This CDR3 region has 14 residues. CDR1 and CDR2 from the germline V gene are MNHNY and SVGAGI (reference sequence). V was clipped by 2 bases and J by 1 base, with 7 bases between them. In DNA form, the CDR3 reads TGTGCCAGCAGTTACACCGCAGGCACAGATACGCAGTATTTT. It yields the protein CASSYTAGTDTQYF.

This chain connects TRBV15 to TRBJ2-5; TRBD1 is a possible D gene (5 bases). Trimming cost V 3 bases and J 4 bases, with 18 bases left between them. CDR1 is LNHNV, CDR2 YYDKDF, per germline (reference sequence). The CDR3 runs to 16 residues. Here the CDR3 reads CATSSGGRVGGETQYF. In nucleotides, the CDR3 is TGTGCCACCAGCAGCGGTGGCAGGGTCGGTGGAGAGACCCAGTACTTC.

This chain connects TRBV25-1 to TRBJ1-4; possible D gene TRBD1, 5 bases. The germline gives CDR1 MGHDK, CDR2 SYGVNS. CDR3 length: 15 amino acids. V was cut by 4 bases and J by 6 bases, with 15 bases left in between. The CDR3 sequence is CASSAFQGGDEKLFF. DNA for the CDR3: TGTGCCAGCAGTGCCTTTCAGGGTGGTGATGAAAAACTGTTTTTT.

V usage is TRBV27 and J usage is TRBJ2-1; 8 bases match TRBD1. The CDR3 covers 14 residues. CDR1 is MNHEY and CDR2 is SMNVEV in the germline V gene (reference sequence). V shed 7 bases, J shed 2 bases, and the junction held 4 bases outside the gene matches. CDR3 sequence reads: CASTTGGPYNEQFF. The CDR3, as DNA: TGTGCCAGCACAACAGGGGGACCCTACAATGAGCAGTTCTTC.

The chain is built from TRBV19 and TRBJ1-2; unclear D gene. Trimming pared 5 bases from V and 6 bases from J, leaving 22 bases between. From germline, CDR1 is LNHDA and CDR2 SQIVND (reference sequence). The length of the CDR3 is 16 residues. The CDR3 DNA is TGTGCCAGTAGTGACCCACGAGGGCCTTGGATGGATGGCTACACCTTC. Encoded protein: CASSDPRGPWMDGYTF.

The chain recombines TRBV7-9 with TRBJ1-1, with D perhaps matching TRBD1 (5 bases). Germline V gives CDR1 SEHNR, CDR2 FQNEAQ (reference sequence). The CDR3 sequence is 14 residues long. Trimming removed 5 bases at V and 0 bases at J, with 10 bases between. For the CDR3, the DNA is TGTGCCAGCAGCCAGAAGGGGATGAACACTGAAGCTTTCTTT. Encoded protein: CASSQKGMNTEAFF.

The CDR3 sequence is CASSPTENYGYTF. The DNA for the CDR3 is TGTGCCAGTTCTCCGACAGAGAACTATGGCTACACCTTC. This chain links TRBV19 with TRBJ1-2; TRBD1 is a possible D gene (5 bases). Germline loops: CDR1 LNHDA, CDR2 SQIVND (reference sequence). The CDR3 length is 13 residues. Trimming left V 8 bases short and J 2 bases short, with 12 bases between.

V usage is TRBV29-1 and J usage is TRBJ2-3, with 7 bases matching TRBD2. Germline CDR1 and CDR2: SQVTM and ANQGSEA. The CDR3 extends over 16 amino acids. V shed 3 bases and J 4 bases; nucleotides not matched to a gene: 13. CDR3 nucleotides: TGCAGCGTTGACACTGAGGCCGGGAGGATTGCAGATACGCAGTATTTT. It codes for CSVDTEAGRIADTQYF.

V and J are TRBV28 and TRBJ1-2; no clear D. The CDR3 loop spans 12 amino acids. The V gene's germline CDR1 is MDHEN and CDR2 SYDVKM. V was trimmed by 4 bases and J by 7 bases, leaving 10 bases between them. CDR3 amino acids: CASSYSHGGYTF. The CDR3 DNA reads TGTGCCAGCAGTTACAGCCATGGTGGCTACACCTTC.

The chain employs TRBV5-1 and TRBJ2-3; 7 bases align to TRBD2. The CDR3 covers 15 residues. Trimming took 0 bases from V and 3 from J; bases not matched to a gene: 4. Germline V gene lookup returns CDR1 SGHRS and CDR2 YFSETQ. In nucleotides, the CDR3 is TGCGCCAGCAGCTTGGGGGCTAGCGGTACAGATACGCAGTATTTT. It specifies CASSLGASGTDTQYF.